This TCR beta chain was recorded in a study of blood T cell repertoires in COVID-19. Study background: The origin of the acute and convalescent COVID-19 samples was the United States, Italy and Spain. PBMCs, B-cell-depleted T cells, or T cells provided the cDNA or gDNA that made up the material.

The CDR3 spans 13 residues. Germline-derived CDR1 and CDR2 are SGHNT and YYREEE (reference sequence). Trimming took 8 bases from V and 4 from J; bases not matched to a gene: 8. Authors' processing steps: Cell counts per sample came from amplifying reference gene primers. Assay used: immunoSEQ multiplex PCR; TCRdb lists only in-frame clones, some missing. V and J calls plus clone size are reproduced from that table; the DNA served to infer D and trimming. The sample records about 100,000 clones, 84% being singletons. The receptor's source is a human donor in a cohort sampled during active COVID-19. This sequence joins TRBV5-4 and TRBJ2-5; 7 nucleotides line up with TRBD1. The specimen sequenced was peripheral blood. CDR3 in amino acids: CASGDRQGETQYF. The CDR3 DNA reads TGTGCCAGTGGGGACAGACAGGGAGAGACCCAGTACTTC.